This T cell receptor (beta chain) was found in a study of OX40 agonist ivuxolimab in advanced cancers. Background on the study: Patients with prior anti-PD-1, anti-PD-L1 or anti-CTLA-4 therapy were eligible; 35% to 45% had some. Points from the study as a whole: Partly responding patients at 0.1-3.0 mg/kg showed some of the smallest clonal expansion. CD4+ and CD8+ blood T cells expanded clonally by week 6 at 0.1 to 3.0 mg/kg. Low levels of normalized T-cell clonal expansion also appeared in some nonresponders.

The protocol was immunoSEQ multiplex PCR, while the TCRdb copy is restricted to in-frame clones and leaves out a portion. The sample lists about 85,000 clones, 80% to 90% occurring once. The V gene lost 5 bases and the J gene lost 0 bases, with 8 bases spanning the gap. The germline V gene encodes CDR1 SGHTA and CDR2 FQGTGA. This CDR3 spans 15 amino acids. Of note for this clone: What it binds is not known.

This TCR came from an adult with an advanced solid tumor such as melanoma, head and neck, liver or kidney cancer. The sequencing here drew on CD4+ or CD8+ T cells sorted from blood, taken in a trial of the OX40 agonist ivuxolimab. This chain connects TRBV7-3 to TRBJ2-6; D is uncertain. CDR3 DNA: TGTGCCAGCAGCCCGACCGCCTCTGGGGCCAACGTCCTGACTTTC. This gives the protein CASSPTASGANVLTF. Looking up the rest from reference TRBV7-3 and TRBJ2-6 gives the full variable domain: GAGVSQTPSNKVTEKGKYVELRCDPISGHTALYWYRQSLGQGPEFLIYFQGTGAADDSGLPNDRFFAVRPEGSVSTLKIQRTERGDSAVYLCASSPTASGANVLTFGAGSRLTVL.